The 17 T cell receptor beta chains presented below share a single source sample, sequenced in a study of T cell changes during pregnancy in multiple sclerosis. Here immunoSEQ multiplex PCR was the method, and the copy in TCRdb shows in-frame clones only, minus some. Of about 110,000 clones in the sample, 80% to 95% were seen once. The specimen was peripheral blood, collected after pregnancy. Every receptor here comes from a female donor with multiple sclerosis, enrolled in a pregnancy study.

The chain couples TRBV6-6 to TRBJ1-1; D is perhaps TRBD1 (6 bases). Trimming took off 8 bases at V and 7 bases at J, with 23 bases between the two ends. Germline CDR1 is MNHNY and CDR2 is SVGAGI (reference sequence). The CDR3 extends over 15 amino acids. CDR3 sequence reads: CASEIQGPIGNEAFF. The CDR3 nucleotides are TGTGCCAGCGAGATACAGGGCCCTATAGGTAATGAAGCTTTCTTT.

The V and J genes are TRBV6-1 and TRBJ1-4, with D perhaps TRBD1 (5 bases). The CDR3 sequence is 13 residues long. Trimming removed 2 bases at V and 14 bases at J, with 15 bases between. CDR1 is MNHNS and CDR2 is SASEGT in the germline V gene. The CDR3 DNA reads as TGTGCCAGCAGTGAATCTGGCAGGGTGGACCTGTTTTTT. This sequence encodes CASSESGRVDLFF.

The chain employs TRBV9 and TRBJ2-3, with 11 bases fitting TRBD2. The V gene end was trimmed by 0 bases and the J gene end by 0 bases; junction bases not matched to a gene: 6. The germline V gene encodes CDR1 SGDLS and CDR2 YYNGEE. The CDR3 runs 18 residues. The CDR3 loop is CASSVVVSGGASTDTQYF. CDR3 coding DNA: TGTGCCAGCAGCGTAGTTGTTAGCGGGGGGGCCAGCACAGATACGCAGTATTTT.

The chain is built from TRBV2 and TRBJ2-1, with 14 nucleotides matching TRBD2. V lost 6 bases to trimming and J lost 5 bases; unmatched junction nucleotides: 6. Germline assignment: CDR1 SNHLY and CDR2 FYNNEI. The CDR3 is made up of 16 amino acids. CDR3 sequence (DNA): TGTGCCAGCAGAAAGACTAGCGGGGGGGCGGACAATGAGCAGTTCTTC. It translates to CASRKTSGGADNEQFF.

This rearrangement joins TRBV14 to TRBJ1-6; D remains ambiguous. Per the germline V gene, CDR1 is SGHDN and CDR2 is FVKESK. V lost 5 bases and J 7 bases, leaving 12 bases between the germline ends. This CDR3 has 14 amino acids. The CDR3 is CASSVPGRNSPLHF. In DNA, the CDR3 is TGTGCCAGCAGCGTCCCAGGTCGAAATTCACCCCTCCACTTT.

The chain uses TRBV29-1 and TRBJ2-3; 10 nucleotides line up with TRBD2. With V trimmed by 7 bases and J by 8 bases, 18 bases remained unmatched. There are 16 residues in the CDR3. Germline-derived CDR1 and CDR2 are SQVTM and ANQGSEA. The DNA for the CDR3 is TGCAGCGGGAAAAACTTAAGCGGGGGGGCCGGAGGTACGCAGTATTTT. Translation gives CSGKNLSGGAGGTQYF.

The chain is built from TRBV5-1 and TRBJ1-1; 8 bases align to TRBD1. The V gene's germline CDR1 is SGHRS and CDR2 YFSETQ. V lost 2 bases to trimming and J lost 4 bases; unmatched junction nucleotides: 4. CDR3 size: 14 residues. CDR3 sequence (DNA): TGCGCCAGCAGCTTCAGGGGGCCCGCCACTGAAGCTTTCTTT. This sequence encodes CASSFRGPATEAFF.

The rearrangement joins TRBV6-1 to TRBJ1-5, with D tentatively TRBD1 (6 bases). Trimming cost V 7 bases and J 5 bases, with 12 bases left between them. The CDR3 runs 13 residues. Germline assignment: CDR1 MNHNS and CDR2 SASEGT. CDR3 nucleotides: TGTGCCAGCACCACAGGGTTTGATCAGCCCCAGCATTTT. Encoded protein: CASTTGFDQPQHF.

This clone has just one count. The CDR3 DNA reads TGTGCCAGCAGCTCCGAAGAGACCCAGTACTTC. Translated: CASSSEETQYF. This chain connects TRBV6-1 to TRBJ2-5; D unresolved. This CDR3 has 11 residues. Germline-derived CDR1 and CDR2 are MNHNS and SASEGT. V gave up 6 bases and J gave up 3 bases, with 5 bases separating them.

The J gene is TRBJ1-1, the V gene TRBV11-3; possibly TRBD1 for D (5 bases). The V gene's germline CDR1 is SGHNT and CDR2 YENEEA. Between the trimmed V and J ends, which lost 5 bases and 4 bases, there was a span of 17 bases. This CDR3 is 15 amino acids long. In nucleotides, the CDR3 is TGTGCCAGCAGCGCGGGGGGACGGGGAGTCACTGAAGCTTTCTTT. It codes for CASSAGGRGVTEAFF.

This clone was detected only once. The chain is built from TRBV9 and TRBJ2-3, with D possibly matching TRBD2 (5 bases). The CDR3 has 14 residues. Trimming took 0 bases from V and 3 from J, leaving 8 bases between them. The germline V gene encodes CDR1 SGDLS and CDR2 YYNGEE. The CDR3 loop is CASSVGTGTDTQYF. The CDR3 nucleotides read TGTGCCAGCAGCGTAGGAACGGGGACAGATACGCAGTATTTT.

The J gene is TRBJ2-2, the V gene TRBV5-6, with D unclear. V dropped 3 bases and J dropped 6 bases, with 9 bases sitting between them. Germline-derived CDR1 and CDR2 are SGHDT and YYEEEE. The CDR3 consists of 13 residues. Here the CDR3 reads CASSSGRPGELFF. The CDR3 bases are TGTGCCAGCAGCTCAGGAAGGCCCGGGGAGCTGTTTTTT.

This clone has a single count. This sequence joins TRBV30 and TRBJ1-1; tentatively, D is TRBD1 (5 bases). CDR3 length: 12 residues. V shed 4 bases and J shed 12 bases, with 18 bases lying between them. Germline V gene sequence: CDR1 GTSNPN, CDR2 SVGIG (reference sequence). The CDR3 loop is CAWIGRAGWSFF. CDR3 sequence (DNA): TGTGCCTGGATTGGTAGGGCAGGGTGGTCTTTCTTT.

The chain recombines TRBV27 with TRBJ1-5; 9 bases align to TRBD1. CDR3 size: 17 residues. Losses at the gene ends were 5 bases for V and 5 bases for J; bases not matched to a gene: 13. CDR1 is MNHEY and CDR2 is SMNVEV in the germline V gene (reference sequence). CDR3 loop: CASSPIHSDRGDQPQHF. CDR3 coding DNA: TGTGCCAGCAGTCCAATTCACAGTGACAGGGGGGATCAGCCCCAGCATTTT.

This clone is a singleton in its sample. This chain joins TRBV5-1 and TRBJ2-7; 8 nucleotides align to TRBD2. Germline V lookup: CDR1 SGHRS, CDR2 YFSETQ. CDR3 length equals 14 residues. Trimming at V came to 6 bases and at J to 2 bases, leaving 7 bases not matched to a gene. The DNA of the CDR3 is TGCGCCAGCACCCCGGGGGGGGGCACCTACGAGCAGTACTTC. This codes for CASTPGGGTYEQYF.

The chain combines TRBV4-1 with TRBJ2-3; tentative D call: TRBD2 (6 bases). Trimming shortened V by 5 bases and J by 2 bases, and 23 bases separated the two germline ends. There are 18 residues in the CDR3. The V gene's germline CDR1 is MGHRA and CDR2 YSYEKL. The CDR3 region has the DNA TGCGCCAGCAGCGGACGGGACTCAAAAAGCGTGGCCACAGATACGCAGTATTTT. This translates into CASSGRDSKSVATDTQYF.

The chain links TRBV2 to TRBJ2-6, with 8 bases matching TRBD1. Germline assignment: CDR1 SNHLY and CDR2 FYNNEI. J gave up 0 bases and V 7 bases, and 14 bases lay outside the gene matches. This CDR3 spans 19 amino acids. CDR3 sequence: CASKVFTGGSISGANVLTF. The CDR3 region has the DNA TGTGCCAGCAAGGTTTTTACAGGGGGATCAATCTCTGGGGCCAACGTCCTGACTTTC.